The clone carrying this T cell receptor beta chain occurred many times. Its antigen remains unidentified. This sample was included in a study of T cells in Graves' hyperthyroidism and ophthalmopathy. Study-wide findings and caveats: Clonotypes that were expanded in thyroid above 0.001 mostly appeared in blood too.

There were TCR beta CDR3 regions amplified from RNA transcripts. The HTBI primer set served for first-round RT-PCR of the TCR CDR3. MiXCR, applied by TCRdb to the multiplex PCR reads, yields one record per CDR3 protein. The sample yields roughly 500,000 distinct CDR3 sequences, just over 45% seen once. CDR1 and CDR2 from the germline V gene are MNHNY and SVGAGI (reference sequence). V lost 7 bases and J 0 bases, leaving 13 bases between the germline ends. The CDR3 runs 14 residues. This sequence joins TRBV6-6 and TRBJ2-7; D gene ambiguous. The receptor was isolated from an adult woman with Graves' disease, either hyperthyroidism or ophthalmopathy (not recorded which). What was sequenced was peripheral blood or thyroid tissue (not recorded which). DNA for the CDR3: TGTGCCAGCACCACGAACACGGACTCCTACGAGCAGTACTTC. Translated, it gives CASTTNTDSYEQYF.